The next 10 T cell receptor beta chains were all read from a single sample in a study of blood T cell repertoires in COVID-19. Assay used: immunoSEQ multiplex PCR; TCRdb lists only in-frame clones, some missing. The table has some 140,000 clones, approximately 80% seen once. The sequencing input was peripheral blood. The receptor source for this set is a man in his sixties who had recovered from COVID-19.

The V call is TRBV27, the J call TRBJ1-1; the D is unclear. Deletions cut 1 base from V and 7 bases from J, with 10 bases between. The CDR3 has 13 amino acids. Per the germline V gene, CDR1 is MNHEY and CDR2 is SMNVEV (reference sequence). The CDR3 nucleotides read TGTGCCAGCAGTTTATGGTCCACTGGTGAAGCTTTCTTT. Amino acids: CASSLWSTGEAFF.

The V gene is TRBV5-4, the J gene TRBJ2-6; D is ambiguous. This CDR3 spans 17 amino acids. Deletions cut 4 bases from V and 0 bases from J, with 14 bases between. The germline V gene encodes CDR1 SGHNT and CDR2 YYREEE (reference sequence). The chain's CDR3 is CASSPYKPPSGANVLTF. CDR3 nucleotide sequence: TGTGCCAGCAGCCCGTATAAGCCCCCCTCTGGGGCCAACGTCCTGACTTTC.

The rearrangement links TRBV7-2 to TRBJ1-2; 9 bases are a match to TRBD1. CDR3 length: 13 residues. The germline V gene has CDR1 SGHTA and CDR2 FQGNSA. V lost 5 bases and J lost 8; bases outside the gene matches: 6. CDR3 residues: CASSPRTGDGYTF. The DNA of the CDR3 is TGTGCCAGCAGCCCCCGGACAGGGGACGGCTACACCTTC.

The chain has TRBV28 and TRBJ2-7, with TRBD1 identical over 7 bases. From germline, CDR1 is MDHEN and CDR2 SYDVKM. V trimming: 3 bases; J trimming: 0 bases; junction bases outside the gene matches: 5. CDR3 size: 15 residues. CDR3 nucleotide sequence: TGTGCCAGCAGTTTGAGGACAGGCAGCTCCTACGAGCAGTACTTC. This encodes CASSLRTGSSYEQYF.

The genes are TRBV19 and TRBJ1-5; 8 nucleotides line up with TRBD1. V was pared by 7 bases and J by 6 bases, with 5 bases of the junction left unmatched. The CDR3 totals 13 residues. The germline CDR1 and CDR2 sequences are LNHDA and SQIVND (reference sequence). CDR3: CASTQGAGQPQHF. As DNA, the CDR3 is TGTGCCAGTACCCAGGGGGCAGGTCAGCCCCAGCATTTT. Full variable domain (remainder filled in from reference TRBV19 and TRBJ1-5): DGGITQSPKYLFRKEGQNVTLSCEQNLNHDAMYWYRQDPGQGLRLIYYSQIVNDFQKGDIAEGYSVSREKKESFPLTVTSAQKNPTAFYLCASTQGAGQPQHFGDGTRLSIL.

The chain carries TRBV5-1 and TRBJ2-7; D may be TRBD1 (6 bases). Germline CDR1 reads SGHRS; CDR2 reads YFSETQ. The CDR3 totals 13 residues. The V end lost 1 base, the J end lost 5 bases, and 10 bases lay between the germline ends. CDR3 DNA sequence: TGCGCCAGCAGCTTGACAGGGACGGACGAGCAGTACTTC. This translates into CASSLTGTDEQYF.

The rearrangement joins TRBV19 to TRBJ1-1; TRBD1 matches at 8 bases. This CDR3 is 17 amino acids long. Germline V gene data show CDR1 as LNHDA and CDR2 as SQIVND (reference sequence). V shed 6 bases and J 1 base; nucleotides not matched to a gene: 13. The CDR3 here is CASSSASRRGQNTEAFF. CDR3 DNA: TGTGCCAGTAGCTCCGCCAGCCGCAGGGGGCAGAACACTGAAGCTTTCTTT.

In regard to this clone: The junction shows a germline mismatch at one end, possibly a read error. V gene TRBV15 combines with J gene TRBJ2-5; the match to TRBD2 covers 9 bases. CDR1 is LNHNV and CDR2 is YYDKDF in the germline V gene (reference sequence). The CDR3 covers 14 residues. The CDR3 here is CAASSGGIQETQYF. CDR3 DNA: TGTGCCGCCAGCAGCGGGGGGATCCAAGAGACCCAGTACTTC.

CDR3 sequence reads: CASSQDRAQGLALVQYF. The CDR3 DNA sequence: TGCGCCAGCAGCCAAGATAGAGCGCAAGGACTAGCGCTTGTGCAGTACTTC. The rearrangement joins TRBV4-3 to TRBJ2-7; 9 bases fit TRBD2. The germline V gene has CDR1 LGHNA and CDR2 YSLEER. The CDR3 is 17 residues long. Trimming cost V 0 bases and J 9 bases; bases outside gene matches: 15.

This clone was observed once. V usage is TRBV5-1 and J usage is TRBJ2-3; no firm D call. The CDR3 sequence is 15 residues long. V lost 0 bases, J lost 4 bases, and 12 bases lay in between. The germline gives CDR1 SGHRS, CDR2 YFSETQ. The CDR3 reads CASSLDRGSADTQYF. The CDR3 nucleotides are TGCGCCAGCAGCTTGGATCGAGGATCCGCAGATACGCAGTATTTT.